A selection of T cell receptor beta chains follows, all from one sample in a study of CD8 T cells in Susac syndrome. TCRdb reprocessed the immunoSEQ multiplex PCR reads via MiXCR and lists one record per CDR3 protein. The sample holds about 210,000 distinct CDR3 sequences, about 95% seen once. The sequenced sample was CD4+ T cells from PBMCs. These receptors were taken from a human donor with Susac syndrome. CDR3s include the opening cysteine and the closing phenylalanine or tryptophan. A D gene is named only where the DNA matches it firmly. A row's size may be missing; if present it is once, few, many or a size class.

J gene	V gene	D gene	clone size	CDR3 protein	CDR3 DNA
TRBJ1-2	TRBV7-9	.	.	CASSLRRDSYGYTF	TGTGCCAGCAGCTTAAGGAGGGATAGCTATGGCTACACCTTC
TRBJ1-4	TRBV28	.	.	CASSLYFASGNEKLFF	TGTGCCAGCAGTTTATATTTTGCCTCGGGTAATGAAAAACTGTTTTTT
TRBJ1-1	TRBV18	.	once	CATLGGENTEAFF	TGTGCCACCCTCGGGGGGGAGAACACTGAAGCTTTCTTT
TRBJ1-5	TRBV6-2/TRBV6-3	TRBD1	once	CASSFPDRPHSNQPQHF	TGTGCCAGCAGTTTTCCGGACAGGCCGCATAGCAATCAGCCCCAGCATTTT
TRBJ2-3	TRBV2	.	.	CASNGKDTDTQYF	TGTGCCAGCAATGGGAAAGACACAGATACGCAGTATTTT
TRBJ2-5	TRBV6-2/TRBV6-3	.	.	CASSLTGTDQETQYF	TGTGCCAGCAGCCTGACCGGGACGGACCAAGAGACCCAGTACTTC
TRBJ1-3	TRBV29-1	.	.	CSAEGGRAEAGNTIYF	TGCAGCGCCGAAGGAGGCAGGGCTGAGGCTGGAAACACCATATATTTT
TRBJ2-1	TRBV10-2	.	once	CASSESSGSSYNEQFF	TGCGCCAGCAGTGAGTCGTCAGGGAGCTCCTACAATGAGCAGTTCTTC
TRBJ2-3	TRBV7-2	.	.	CASSPRGDTQYF	TGTGCCAGCAGCCCTAGGGGAGATACGCAGTATTTT
TRBJ1-2	TRBV29-1	.	.	CSVERGAEGYGYTF	TGCAGCGTTGAGAGAGGGGCTGAGGGCTATGGCTACACCTTC
TRBJ1-2	TRBV29-1	TRBD1	once	CSVDSRDSWSYGYTF	TGCAGCGTTGACTCTCGGGACAGCTGGTCTTATGGCTACACCTTC
TRBJ2-5	TRBV28	TRBD1	.	CASSRRQGIETQYF	TGTGCCAGCAGTCGGCGACAGGGCATCGAGACCCAGTACTTC
TRBJ2-1	TRBV20-1	TRBD2	.	CSAMELAGFYEQFF	TGCAGTGCTATGGAACTAGCGGGATTTTATGAGCAGTTCTTC
TRBJ1-2	TRBV7-8	.	.	CASTRGGSPGGYTF	TGTGCCAGCACCCGGGGGGGATCCCCGGGGGGCTACACCTTC
TRBJ1-2	TRBV20-1	TRBD1	.	CSAREGTGTLRNTF	TGCAGTGCTAGAGAGGGGACAGGGACTTTGAGGAACACCTTC
TRBJ1-5	TRBV6-6	TRBD1	.	CASSGGRGRGQPQHF	TGTGCCAGCAGCGGGGGGAGGGGGCGCGGGCAGCCCCAGCATTTT
TRBJ1-2	TRBV12-3/TRBV12-4	.	.	CASSQGLYGYTF	TGTGCCAGCAGTCAGGGCCTCTATGGCTACACCTTC
TRBJ2-7	TRBV25-1	.	.	CATSGSDYEQYF	TGTGCCACCTCAGGGTCAGATTACGAGCAGTACTTC
TRBJ1-4	TRBV7-2	.	.	CASSPRTLDEKLFF	TGTGCCAGCAGCCCCCGGACCCTGGATGAAAAACTGTTTTTT
TRBJ2-7	TRBV20-1	.	.	CSAGVGTKAYEQYF	TGCAGTGCTGGTGTTGGGACAAAAGCCTACGAGCAGTACTTC
TRBJ2-7	TRBV5-1	.	.	CASGRRDFSYEQYF	TGCGCCAGCGGCCGCCGGGACTTCTCCTACGAGCAGTACTTC
TRBJ1-6	TRBV20-1	.	.	CSARDLQFSPLHF	TGCAGTGCTAGAGATCTCCAGTTTTCACCCCTCCACTTT